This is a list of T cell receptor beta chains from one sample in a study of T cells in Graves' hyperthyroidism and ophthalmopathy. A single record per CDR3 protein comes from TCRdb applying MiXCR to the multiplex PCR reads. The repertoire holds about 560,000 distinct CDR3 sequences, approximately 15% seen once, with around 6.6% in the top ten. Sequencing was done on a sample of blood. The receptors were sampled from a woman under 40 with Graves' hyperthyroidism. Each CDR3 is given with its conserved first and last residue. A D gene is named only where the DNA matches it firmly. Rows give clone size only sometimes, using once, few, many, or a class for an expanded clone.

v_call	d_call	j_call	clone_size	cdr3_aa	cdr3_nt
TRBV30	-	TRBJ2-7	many	CAWSDRHYEQYF	TGTGCCTGGAGTGACCGTCACTACGAGCAGTACTTC
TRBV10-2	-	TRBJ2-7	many	CASSDVGGTLYEQYF	TGCGCCAGCAGTGATGTGGGCGGGACTTTATACGAGCAGTACTTC
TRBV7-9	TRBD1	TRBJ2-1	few	CASSTRQGSFDNEQFF	TGTGCCAGCAGCACCAGACAGGGATCTTTCGACAATGAGCAGTTCTTC
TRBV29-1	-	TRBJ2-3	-	CSVVDDTQYF	TGCAGCGTTGTCGACGATACGCAGTATTTT
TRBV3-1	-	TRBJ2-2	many	CASSQVAGTGELFF	TGTGCCAGCAGCCAAGTTGCCGGAACCGGGGAGCTGTTTTTT
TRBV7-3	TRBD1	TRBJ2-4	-	CASSRQGDIQYF	TGTGCCAGCAGCCGACAGGGGGACATTCAGTACTTC
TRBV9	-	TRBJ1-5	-	CASSVAPGLGEPQHF	TGTGCCAGCAGCGTAGCCCCGGGGCTGGGGGAGCCCCAGCATTTT
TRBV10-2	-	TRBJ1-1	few	CASTARATEAFF	TGCGCCAGCACGGCCAGGGCCACTGAAGCTTTCTTT
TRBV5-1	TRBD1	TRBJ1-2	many	CASSLTGQPALTF	TGCGCCAGCAGCTTGACGGGACAGCCGGCCCTCACCTTC
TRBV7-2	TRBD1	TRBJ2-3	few	CASTLRAGTGGLAYTQYF	TGTGCCAGCACCCTACGGGCCGGGACAGGGGGATTGGCTTATACGCAGTATTTT